The 31 T cell receptor beta chains given below trace back to one sample, sequenced in a study of blood T cell repertoires in COVID-19. Only in-frame clones appear in the TCRdb table, and some are missing; sequencing was by immunoSEQ multiplex PCR. The data hold about 50,000 clones, with approximately 84% observed a single time. The sequenced sample was peripheral blood. These receptor sequences come from a man aged 70 or older with active COVID-19.

As regards this clone: Other DNA sequences in this sample translate to the same CDR3. The V gene is TRBV18, the J gene TRBJ1-3; 7 nucleotides match TRBD1. The CDR3 loop spans 15 amino acids. V was clipped by 2 bases and J by 0 bases; unmatched bases: 1. The germline V gene has CDR1 KGHSH and CDR2 LQKENI. CDR3 in DNA: TGTGCCAGCTCACCAGACAGGGTCTCTGGAAACACCATATATTTT. Amino acid sequence: CASSPDRVSGNTIYF.

V and J are TRBV9 and TRBJ2-3; 9 bases align to TRBD2. CDR3 length: 17 residues. Germline V gene sequence: CDR1 SGDLS, CDR2 YYNGEE. The junction had 6 bases not matched to a gene; V was cut back by 0 bases and J by 1 base. This chain's CDR3 is CASSVGGGRAGTDTQYF. The CDR3 nucleotides read TGTGCCAGCAGCGTAGGGGGCGGGAGGGCCGGCACAGATACGCAGTATTTT.

The sample holds one count of this clone. The chain recombines TRBV7-3 with TRBJ2-1, with TRBD2 matching over 10 bases. The ends lost 4 bases at V and 10 bases at J; junction bases unmatched: 13. Germline loops: CDR1 SGHTA, CDR2 FQGTGA. There are 16 residues in the CDR3. This chain's CDR3 is CASSSRLAGRVREQFF. The CDR3 DNA follows: TGTGCCAGCAGCTCAAGACTAGCGGGCCGAGTCAGAGAGCAGTTCTTC.

This sequence joins TRBV14 and TRBJ2-2, with 10 nucleotides matching TRBD2. Unmatched junction bases numbered 14, after V lost 0 bases and J lost 4 bases. The CDR3 runs 20 residues. Per the germline V gene, CDR1 is SGHDN and CDR2 is FVKESK. CDR3 sequence reads: CASSQDRGTSGMRGTGELFF. CDR3 bases: TGTGCCAGCAGCCAAGATCGGGGAACTAGCGGGATGAGGGGCACCGGGGAGCTGTTTTTT.

The chain combines TRBV30 with TRBJ1-1, with 8 bases that match TRBD1. V lost 3 bases and J lost 4; bases outside the gene matches: 13. In germline, CDR1 is GTSNPN, CDR2 SVGIG (reference sequence). The CDR3 contains 16 residues. The CDR3 here is CAWRDRARRVFTEAFF. As DNA, the CDR3 is TGTGCCTGGAGGGACAGGGCGCGGAGGGTGTTCACTGAAGCTTTCTTT.

The V call is TRBV30, the J call TRBJ2-5; D is unclear. The CDR3 length is 11 residues. CDR1 and CDR2 from the germline V gene are GTSNPN and SVGIG (reference sequence). V lost 4 bases and J lost 5, with 8 bases in between. In nucleotides, the CDR3 is TGTGCCTGGAACTCTAGGGAGACCCAGTACTTC. Its protein is CAWNSRETQYF.

This clone was seen a handful of times. The J gene is TRBJ1-6, the V gene TRBV3-1 (or the pseudogene TRBV3-2); TRBD1 is a possible D gene (5 bases). This CDR3 is built from 15 residues. With 6 bases removed from V and 8 bases from J, the gap between germline ends came to 17 bases. Per germline, CDR1 LGHDT and CDR2 YNNKEL (reference sequence). The CDR3 here is CASSPLGLTHSPLHF. In DNA, the CDR3 is TGTGCCAGCAGTCCTCTGGGGCTAACCCATTCACCCCTCCACTTT.

The J gene is TRBJ1-2, the V gene TRBV25-1, with D unclear. This CDR3 spans 13 amino acids. CDR1 MGHDK and CDR2 SYGVNS come from the germline V gene. Trimming pared 3 bases from V and 7 bases from J, leaving 12 bases between. DNA for the CDR3: TGTGCCAGCAGTGACGCTACCATTTCTGGCTACACCTTC. Translation gives CASSDATISGYTF.

The chain is built from TRBV7-3 and TRBJ2-1; 8 nucleotides match TRBD2. The CDR3 runs to 16 residues. The trim removed 0 bases at V and 3 bases at J, leaving 4 bases unmatched. Germline V gene lookup returns CDR1 SGHTA and CDR2 FQGTGA. CDR3 loop: CASSLTAGVGYNEQFF. Here the CDR3 DNA reads TGTGCCAGCAGCTTAACAGCGGGAGTTGGCTACAATGAGCAGTTCTTC. Full variable domain (outside the CDR3, taken from reference TRBV7-3 and TRBJ2-1): GAGVSQTPSNKVTEKGKYVELRCDPISGHTALYWYRQSLGQGPEFLIYFQGTGAADDSGLPNDRFFAVRPEGSVSTLKIQRTERGDSAVYLCASSLTAGVGYNEQFFGPGTRLTVL.

The chain uses TRBV28 and TRBJ1-1; D is ambiguous. The germline gives CDR1 MDHEN, CDR2 SYDVKM. V was cut by 5 bases and J by 6 bases, with 19 bases left in between. This CDR3 has 15 amino acids. The CDR3 loop reads CASSALTPRIPEAFF. The CDR3 coding sequence is TGTGCCAGCAGTGCCCTGACCCCTAGGATCCCTGAAGCTTTCTTT.

The rearrangement joins TRBV27 to TRBJ2-7; 10 nucleotides agree with TRBD1. V trimming: 3 bases; J trimming: 6 bases; junction bases outside the gene matches: 8. The CDR3 length is 15 residues. In germline, CDR1 is MNHEY, CDR2 SMNVEV (reference sequence). CDR3 protein: CASSFRDRGRAEQYF. CDR3 sequence (DNA): TGTGCCAGCAGTTTCCGGGACAGGGGTAGAGCCGAGCAGTACTTC.

In its sample, this clone is medium-sized. The genes are TRBV2 and TRBJ2-7, with 13 positions matching TRBD2. The CDR3 is made up of 13 amino acids. V lost 5 bases to trimming and J lost 11 bases; unmatched junction nucleotides: 6. Per the germline V gene, CDR1 is SNHLY and CDR2 is FYNNEI. The CDR3 region has the DNA TGTGCCAGCAGTCCTGGGACTAGCGGGGCAAAGTACTTC. This gives the protein CASSPGTSGAKYF.

The CDR3 here is CASSSQETQYF. The DNA for the CDR3 is TGTGCCAGCAGCTCACAAGAGACCCAGTACTTC. The rearrangement links TRBV7-2 to TRBJ2-5; D remains unclear. CDR1 and CDR2 from the germline V gene are SGHTA and FQGNSA. Trimming removed 4 bases from V and 2 bases from J, with 2 bases in between. This CDR3 contains 11 residues.

This rearrangement joins TRBV28 to TRBJ1-2; 12 bases are shared with TRBD1. There are 16 residues in the CDR3. The V gene's germline CDR1 is MDHEN and CDR2 SYDVKM. Trimming removed 7 bases from V and 4 bases from J; junction bases left unmatched: 10. The CDR3 sequence: CASTRTAGQGAYGYTF. In nucleotides, the CDR3 is TGTGCCAGCACCAGGACAGCGGGACAGGGGGCCTATGGCTACACCTTC.

The J gene is TRBJ2-1, the V gene TRBV7-2; the match to TRBD2 covers 13 bases. In germline, CDR1 is SGHTA, CDR2 FQGNSA. V dropped 5 bases and J dropped 7; count of bases not matched to a gene: 2. The CDR3 spans 14 residues. This chain's CDR3 is CASSRGLAGNEQFF. CDR3 coding DNA: TGTGCCAGCAGCCGGGGACTAGCGGGAAATGAGCAGTTCTTC.

This rearrangement joins TRBV29-1 to TRBJ1-5; 10 bases fit TRBD1. The junction had 9 bases not matched to a gene; V was cut back by 6 bases and J by 4 bases. CDR3 length: 15 amino acids. From germline, CDR1 is SQVTM and CDR2 ANQGSEA. CDR3: CSVAGTGAGNQPQHF. CDR3 coding DNA: TGCAGCGTCGCCGGGACAGGGGCCGGAAATCAGCCCCAGCATTTT.

J is TRBJ2-1 and V is TRBV7-3; 10 bases align to TRBD2. CDR3 length: 15 residues. Per germline, CDR1 SGHTA and CDR2 FQGTGA. V was clipped by 3 bases and J by 6 bases; unmatched bases: 5. This CDR3 is CASSLRLAGVNEQFF. In DNA form, the CDR3 reads TGTGCCAGCAGCTTGCGGCTAGCGGGAGTCAATGAGCAGTTCTTC.

J is TRBJ2-7 and V is TRBV19; 8 bases agree with TRBD1. The CDR3 extends over 15 amino acids. Germline trimming cut 0 bases from V and 6 bases from J; bases unmatched to any gene: 7. Germline assignment: CDR1 LNHDA and CDR2 SQIVND (reference sequence). The CDR3 loop is CASSIDPTGVSEQYF. CDR3 nucleotides: TGTGCCAGTAGTATAGACCCGACAGGGGTAAGCGAGCAGTACTTC.

The V call is TRBV5-1, the J call TRBJ1-2; 12 nucleotides match TRBD1. This CDR3 is 14 amino acids long. Germline-derived CDR1 and CDR2 are SGHRS and YFSETQ. V lost 3 bases, J lost 8 bases, and 5 bases stayed unmatched. CDR3 sequence reads: CASSSGTGGFGYTF. The DNA for the CDR3 is TGCGCCAGCAGCTCCGGGACAGGGGGCTTCGGCTACACCTTC.

This chain uses TRBV5-4 with TRBJ2-5, with 7 bases that match TRBD2. Germline V lookup: CDR1 SGHNT, CDR2 YYREEE (reference sequence). This CDR3 comprises 16 residues. J was trimmed by 3 bases and V by 4 bases; bases with no gene match: 12. The CDR3 nucleotides are TGTGCCAGCAGCGGGGACTACAGAGGCTTGAAAGAGACCCAGTACTTC. Its protein product is CASSGDYRGLKETQYF.

The gene calls are TRBV30 and TRBJ2-7, with D maybe TRBD2 (6 bases). The germline V gene has CDR1 GTSNPN and CDR2 SVGIG (reference sequence). V was clipped by 1 base and J by 6 bases, with 16 bases between them. CDR3 length equals 14 residues. CDR3 sequence: CAWSEIVEGGEQYF. The DNA for the CDR3 is TGTGCCTGGAGTGAAATCGTGGAGGGAGGCGAGCAGTACTTC.

This clone occurred once. CDR3 loop: CASSFSGRAWYEQFF. CDR3 DNA: TGCGCCAGCAGCTTTTCCGGGAGGGCATGGTATGAGCAGTTCTTC. The rearrangement links TRBV5-1 to TRBJ2-1; 8 bases map to TRBD2. The CDR3 totals 15 residues. V was clipped by 2 bases and J by 8 bases; unmatched bases: 9. Per the germline V gene, CDR1 is SGHRS and CDR2 is YFSETQ.

The chain combines TRBV5-1 with TRBJ1-4; 7 bases fit TRBD1. The length of the CDR3 is 15 residues. Germline CDR1 and CDR2: SGHRS and YFSETQ. V gave up 1 base and J gave up 4 bases; unmatched junction bases: 4. The CDR3 sequence: CASSLLTGSNEKLFF. DNA for the CDR3: TGCGCCAGCAGCTTGCTGACAGGGAGTAATGAAAAACTGTTTTTT.

The sample holds a few counts of this clone. This chain joins TRBV27 and TRBJ1-1, with a possible D match to TRBD1 (5 bases). The ends were cut back, 6 bases at V and 4 bases at J, with 18 bases in the middle. Germline V lookup: CDR1 MNHEY, CDR2 SMNVEV (reference sequence). The CDR3 runs to 15 residues. This CDR3 reads CASRFQRGGITEAFF. The DNA for the CDR3 is TGTGCCAGCAGGTTCCAAAGGGGAGGGATCACTGAAGCTTTCTTT.

The chain recombines TRBV19 with TRBJ2-7; TRBD1 matches at 8 bases. V was pared by 10 bases and J by 2 bases, with 4 bases of the junction left unmatched. The length of the CDR3 is 12 residues. Germline CDR1 LNHDA, CDR2 SQIVND (reference sequence). Written as DNA, the CDR3 is TGTGCCACACAGGGGGATCCCTACGAGCAGTACTTC. It encodes CATQGDPYEQYF.

The count of this clone is one. V gene TRBV4-1 combines with J gene TRBJ2-1; 7 nucleotides align to TRBD2. The CDR3 loop spans 18 amino acids. Germline values: CDR1 MGHRA, CDR2 YSYEKL. The V gene end was trimmed by 3 bases and the J gene end by 6 bases; junction bases not matched to a gene: 17. CDR3 nucleotides: TGCGCCAGCAGCCAGTCCTACTTGGGCGGGAGTTTCGCCAATGAGCAGTTCTTC. Translation: CASSQSYLGGSFANEQFF.

The genes are TRBV20-1 and TRBJ2-3; 8 bases map to TRBD2. From germline, CDR1 is DFQATT and CDR2 SNEGSKA (reference sequence). J lost 2 bases, V lost 3 bases, and 10 bases had no gene match. This CDR3 is 16 amino acids long. CDR3 DNA: TGCAGTGCTAGTAGGGAGGCGGGAGGTGTCACAGATACGCAGTATTTT. It translates to CSASREAGGVTDTQYF.

In regard to this clone: This sample also contains other DNA sequences that code for the same CDR3. This rearrangement joins TRBV19 to TRBJ1-1; a possible D gene is TRBD1 (6 bases). This CDR3 has 13 amino acids. Trimming shortened V by 6 bases and J by 2 bases, and 10 bases separated the two germline ends. CDR1 and CDR2 from the germline V gene are LNHDA and SQIVND (reference sequence). Here the CDR3 DNA reads TGTGCCAGTAGGGACAGACCTAACACTGAAGCTTTCTTT. Its translation is CASRDRPNTEAFF.

The chain couples TRBV6-5 to TRBJ2-1; TRBD2 is a possible D gene (5 bases). CDR3 size: 13 residues. V was shortened by 9 bases and J by 2 bases, with 11 bases between the two germline ends. Germline V gives CDR1 MNHEY, CDR2 SVGAGI. The CDR3 sequence: CASGVRAYNEQFF. CDR3 nucleotides: TGTGCCAGTGGGGTGAGGGCCTACAATGAGCAGTTCTTC.

This sequence joins TRBV7-2 and TRBJ2-7; the match to TRBD2 covers 9 bases. V was clipped by 5 bases and J by 0 bases; unmatched bases: 2. The CDR3 consists of 14 residues. The germline V gene has CDR1 SGHTA and CDR2 FQGNSA. CDR3 residues: CASSPAGGSYEQYF. The CDR3, as DNA: TGTGCCAGCAGCCCAGCGGGAGGCTCCTACGAGCAGTACTTC. The whole variable domain, filled in from reference TRBV7-2 and TRBJ2-7, reads GAGVSQSPSNKVTEKGKDVELRCDPISGHTALYWYRQSLGQGLEFLIYFQGNSAPDKSGLPSDRFSAERTGGSVSTLTIQRTQQEDSAVYLCASSPAGGSYEQYFGPGTRLTVT.

The chain couples TRBV12-5 to TRBJ2-7; D is uncertain. Between the trimmed V and J ends, which lost 6 bases and 2 bases, there was a span of 11 bases. In germline, CDR1 is LGHNT, CDR2 FRNRAP. The CDR3 covers 13 residues. The CDR3 region is CASGLTDTYEQYF. The CDR3 DNA reads as TGTGCTAGTGGGCTGACTGATACCTACGAGCAGTACTTC.